Below are 3 T cell receptor beta chains sequenced from a single sample in a study of cytomegalovirus exposure and HLA in healthy donors. The PCR used 60 Vbeta and 13 Jbeta primers. Sequencing was performed with immunoSEQ multiplex PCR; in TCRdb, only in-frame clones are kept and a portion is missing. The repertoire holds approximately 170,000 clones, with around 80% as singletons. Sequenced input: PBMCs. Receptor source: a man aged 35 to 55 in good health and CMV-seronegative.

V usage is TRBV19 and J usage is TRBJ2-3; possibly TRBD1 for D (6 bases). V lost 4 bases and J lost 2, with 10 bases in between. Germline V gives CDR1 LNHDA, CDR2 SQIVND (reference sequence). This CDR3 spans 14 amino acids. This chain's CDR3 is CASSTDRNTDTQYF. The DNA for the CDR3 is TGTGCCAGTAGTACAGACAGGAACACAGATACGCAGTATTTT.

The chain joins TRBV28 to TRBJ2-6, with D perhaps matching TRBD2 (7 bases). V was cut by 5 bases and J by 4 bases, with 12 bases left in between. CDR1 and CDR2 from the germline V gene are MDHEN and SYDVKM. This CDR3 spans 15 amino acids. In DNA, the CDR3 is TGTGCCAGCAGTCCCGCGGGGGCCGGGGCCAACGTCCTGACTTTC. It is translated as CASSPAGAGANVLTF.

The chain combines TRBV6-1 with TRBJ1-1; D ambiguous. Deletions cut 4 bases from V and 10 bases from J, with 16 bases between. The CDR3 has 13 amino acids. CDR1 is MNHNS, CDR2 SASEGT, per germline. In DNA, the CDR3 is TGTGCCAGCAGTGCTTGGGAGGGAGATCGAGCTTTCTTT. Its translation is CASSAWEGDRAFF.